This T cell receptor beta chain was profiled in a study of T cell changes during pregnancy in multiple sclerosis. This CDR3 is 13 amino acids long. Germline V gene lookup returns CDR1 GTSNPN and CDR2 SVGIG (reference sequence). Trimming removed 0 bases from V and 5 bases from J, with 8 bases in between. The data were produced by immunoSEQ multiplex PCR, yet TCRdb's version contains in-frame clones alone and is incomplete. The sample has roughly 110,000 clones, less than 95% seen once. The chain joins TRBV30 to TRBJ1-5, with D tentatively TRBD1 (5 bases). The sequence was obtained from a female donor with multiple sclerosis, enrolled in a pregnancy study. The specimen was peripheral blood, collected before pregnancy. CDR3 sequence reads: CAWSVQTDQPQHF. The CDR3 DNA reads TGTGCCTGGAGTGTACAGACAGATCAGCCCCAGCATTTT.